The rows below give T cell receptor beta chains drawn from one sample of a study of T cell responses to AZD1222 COVID-19 vaccine. The table came from immunoSEQ multiplex PCR; TCRdb's copy has only in-frame clones and leaves some out. The data contain 180,000 or so clones, 94% of them seen just once; the ten biggest clones take up about 0.64%. The specimen comprised peripheral blood, sampled on day 0 of AZD1222 vaccination. These receptors were obtained from an adult in good health. Each CDR3 is given without its conserved first and last residue. Each record gives: J gene, V gene, CDR3 protein.

TRBJ1-3 | TRBV30 | AWRSAGETIAGNTIY
TRBJ1-5 | TRBV6-5 | ASSPRQEGQPQH
TRBJ1-1 | TRBV6-2/TRBV6-3 | ASSLRGNTEAF
TRBJ1-5 | TRBV7-8 | ASSLADRGNQPQH
TRBJ1-1 | TRBV29-1 | SARTFTGDTEAF
TRBJ1-5 | TRBV19 | ASSAPGPQPQH
TRBJ1-1 | TRBV7-9 | ASRLGLNTEAF
TRBJ1-2 | TRBV3-1/TRBV3-2 | ASSQGYGYT
TRBJ1-2 | TRBV6-5 | ASSYEARPN
TRBJ1-5 | TRBV6-5 | ASSYGPGNQPQH
TRBJ2-1 | TRBV19 | ASSIGGATGRYHEQF
TRBJ1-3 | TRBV5-1 | ASSRGPSTAGSGNTIY
TRBJ1-5 | TRBV19 | ASSINGGYTGNQPQH
TRBJ2-1 | TRBV10-1 | ASSEQGANEQF
TRBJ1-5 | TRBV6-5 | ASSNGQAVNQPQH
TRBJ1-4 | TRBV18 | ASSPANEKLF
TRBJ2-5 | TRBV11-3 | ASRGRVTQY